This T cell receptor beta chain came from a study of T cell responses to AZD1222 COVID-19 vaccine. Study-wide results and caveats: Donors were mostly white British, more females; clonal diversity possibly underestimated. Close to half of all spike-specific TCRs reportedly target regions of the variants that are unmutated.

Comments on this clone: Its specificity is unknown.

Assay used: immunoSEQ multiplex PCR; TCRdb lists only in-frame clones, some missing. The sample lists tens of thousands of clones; about 90% were seen once. This clonotype was obtained from an adult in good health. Sequenced material: peripheral blood, taken on day 0 of MenACWY control vaccination.

Here the CDR3 reads CASSQGQGNSPLHF. The CDR3 DNA reads TGTGCCAGCAGCCAGGGACAGGGTAATTCACCCCTCCACTTT. The V and J genes are TRBV3-1 (or the pseudogene TRBV3-2) and TRBJ1-6; 9 positions match TRBD1. Germline loops: CDR1 LGHDT, CDR2 YNNKEL (reference sequence). The CDR3 covers 14 residues. The V segment lost 3 bases and the J segment 6 bases; nucleotides outside the gene matches: 0.